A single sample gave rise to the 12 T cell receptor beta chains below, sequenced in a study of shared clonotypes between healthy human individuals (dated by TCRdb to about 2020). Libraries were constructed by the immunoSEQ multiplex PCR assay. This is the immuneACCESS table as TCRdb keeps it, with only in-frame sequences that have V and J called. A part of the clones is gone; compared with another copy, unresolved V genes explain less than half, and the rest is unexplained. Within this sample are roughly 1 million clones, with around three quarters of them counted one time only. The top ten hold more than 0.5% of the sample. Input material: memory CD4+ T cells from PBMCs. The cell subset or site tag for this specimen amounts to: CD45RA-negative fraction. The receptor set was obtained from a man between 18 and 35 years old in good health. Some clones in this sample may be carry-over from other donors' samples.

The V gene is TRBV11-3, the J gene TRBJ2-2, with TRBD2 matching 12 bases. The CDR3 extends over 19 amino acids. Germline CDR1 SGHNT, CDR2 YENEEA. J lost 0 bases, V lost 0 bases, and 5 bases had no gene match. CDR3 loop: CASSLDLGLAGTNTGELFF. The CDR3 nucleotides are TGTGCCAGCAGCTTAGATCTTGGACTAGCGGGGACGAACACCGGGGAGCTGTTTTTT.

CDR3 nucleotide sequence: TGCGCCAGCCGACTTGAACGAAACAGGGACGCTTTGTACGAGCAGTACTTC. Translated: CASRLERNRDALYEQYF. This chain connects TRBV5-1 to TRBJ2-7; D might be TRBD1 (6 bases). The CDR3 length is 17 residues. Germline loops: CDR1 SGHRS, CDR2 YFSETQ. The V end lost 7 bases, the J end lost 4 bases, and 27 bases lay between the germline ends.

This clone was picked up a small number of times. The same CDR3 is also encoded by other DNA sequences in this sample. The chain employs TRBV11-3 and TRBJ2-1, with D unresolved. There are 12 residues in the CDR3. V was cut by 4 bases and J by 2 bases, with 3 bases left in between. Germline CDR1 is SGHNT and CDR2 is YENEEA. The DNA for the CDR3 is TGTGCCAGCAGCTCCCCCTACAATGAGCAGTTCTTC. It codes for CASSSPYNEQFF.

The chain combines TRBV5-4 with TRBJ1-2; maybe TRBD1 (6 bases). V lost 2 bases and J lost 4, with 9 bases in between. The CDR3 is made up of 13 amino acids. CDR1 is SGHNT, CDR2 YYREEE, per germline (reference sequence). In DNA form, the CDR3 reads TGTGCCAGCAGCTTCTCAGGGGCCTATGGCTACACCTTC. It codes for CASSFSGAYGYTF.

CDR3 loop: CASRVGTRNTEAFF. The DNA for the CDR3 is TGTGCCAGCCGGGTGGGGACCAGGAACACTGAAGCTTTCTTT. This chain links TRBV28 with TRBJ1-1, with D possibly matching TRBD1 (5 bases). This CDR3 has 14 amino acids. The germline V and J ends were trimmed by 8 bases and 1 base, with 14 bases remaining between them. Germline assignment: CDR1 MDHEN and CDR2 SYDVKM.

CDR3 region: CASSQEGVALRNTGELFF. As DNA, the CDR3 is TGCGCCAGCAGCCAAGAAGGGGTGGCACTACGAAACACCGGGGAGCTGTTTTTT. The V call is TRBV4-1, the J call TRBJ2-2; D may be TRBD1 (5 bases). CDR1 and CDR2 from the germline V gene are MGHRA and YSYEKL. This CDR3 has 18 residues. Trimming took off 0 bases at V and 2 bases at J, with 16 bases between the two ends.

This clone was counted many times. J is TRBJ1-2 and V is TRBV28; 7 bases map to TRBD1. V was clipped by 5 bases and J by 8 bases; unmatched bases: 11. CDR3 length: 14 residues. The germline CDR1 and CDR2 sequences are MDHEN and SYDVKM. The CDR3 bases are TGTGCCAGCAGTCGTAGTGACAGGGTTGACGGCTACACCTTC. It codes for CASSRSDRVDGYTF.

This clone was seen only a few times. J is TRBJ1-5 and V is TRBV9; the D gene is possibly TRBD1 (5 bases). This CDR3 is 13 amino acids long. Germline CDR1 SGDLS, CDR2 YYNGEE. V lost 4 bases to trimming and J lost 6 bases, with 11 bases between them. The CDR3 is CASSMGGSQPQHF. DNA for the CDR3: TGTGCCAGCAGCATGGGGGGGAGTCAGCCCCAGCATTTT.

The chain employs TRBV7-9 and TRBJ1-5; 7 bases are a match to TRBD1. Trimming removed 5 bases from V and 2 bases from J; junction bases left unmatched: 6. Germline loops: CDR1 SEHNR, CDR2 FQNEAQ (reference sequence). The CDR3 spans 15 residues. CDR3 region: CASSRDSGGNQPQHF. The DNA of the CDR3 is TGTGCCAGCAGCAGGGACAGCGGGGGCAATCAGCCCCAGCATTTT.

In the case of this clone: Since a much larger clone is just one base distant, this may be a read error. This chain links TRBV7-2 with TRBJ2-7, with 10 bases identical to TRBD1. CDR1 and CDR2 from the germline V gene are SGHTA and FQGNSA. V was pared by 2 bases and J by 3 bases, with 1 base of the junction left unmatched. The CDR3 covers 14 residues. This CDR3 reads CASSLRTGGYEQYF. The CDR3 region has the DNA TGTGCCAGCAGCTTACGGACAGGGGGCTACGAGCAGTACTTC.

The CDR3 DNA sequence: TGTGCCATCAGTCCCGGGACTAGCGAAAACATTCAGTACTTC. This sequence encodes CAISPGTSENIQYF. The chain joins TRBV10-3 to TRBJ2-4; 10 bases are a match to TRBD2. CDR1 and CDR2 (germline): ENHRY, SYGVKD. This CDR3 comprises 14 residues. The V and J ends lost 5 bases and 5 bases, in that order; junction bases with no gene match: 3.

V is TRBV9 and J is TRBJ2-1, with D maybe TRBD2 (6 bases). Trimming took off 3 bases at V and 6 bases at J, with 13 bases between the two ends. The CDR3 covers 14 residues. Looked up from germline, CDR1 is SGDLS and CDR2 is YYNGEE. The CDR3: CASSGGLGRNEQFF. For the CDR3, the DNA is TGTGCCAGCAGCGGGGGACTCGGTCGCAATGAGCAGTTCTTC.